These 2 T cell receptor beta chains came from one sample sequenced in a study of cytomegalovirus exposure and HLA in healthy donors. 60 Vbeta and 13 Jbeta primers were used in PCR. Profiling relied on immunoSEQ multiplex PCR, and the TCRdb table lists in-frame clones only, not all of them. The data hold almost 95,000 clones, with around three fifths observed a single time. The sequenced sample consisted of PBMCs. The receptor set was obtained from a man aged 25 to 40 in good health and CMV-seronegative.

This chain links TRBV27 with TRBJ2-7; TRBD2 aligns across 9 bases. The CDR3 length is 15 residues. Germline V CDR1 and CDR2: MNHEY, SMNVEV (reference sequence). The junction had 6 bases not matched to a gene; V was cut back by 3 bases and J by 3 bases. Here the CDR3 reads CASSFYSGRSYEQYF. The CDR3 DNA reads as TGTGCCAGCAGTTTCTATAGCGGGAGAAGCTACGAGCAGTACTTC.

This clone came up a few times. The V and J genes are TRBV30 and TRBJ2-6, with 8 bases fitting TRBD1. V lost 5 bases to trimming and J lost 1 base; unmatched junction nucleotides: 7. This CDR3 has 16 residues. The germline V gene encodes CDR1 GTSNPN and CDR2 SVGIG (reference sequence). DNA of the CDR3: TGTGCCTGGCTATACGGGACAGGTTCTGGGGCCAACGTCCTGACTTTC. Translation gives CAWLYGTGSGANVLTF. The entire variable domain, with the rest obtained from reference TRBV30 and TRBJ2-6, is as follows: SQTIHQWPATLVQPVGSPLSLECTVEGTSNPNLYWYRQAAGRGLQLLFYSVGIGQISSEVPQNLSASRPQDRQFILSSKKLLLSDSGFYLCAWLYGTGSGANVLTFGAGSRLTVL.